The 21 T cell receptor beta chains listed next were all sequenced from one sample in a study of blood T cells in healthy people across ages. Together with a sample-barcoded 5' primer, a J-beta primer mix was included in a second PCR lasting about 6 to 11 cycles. TCRdb re-analysed the 5' RACE reads in MiXCR, keeping a single row per CDR3 protein. Counted here are approximately 760,000 distinct CDR3 sequences, about 25% occurring once; the ten biggest clones make up more than 7.5%. The sample was also reused in another study, on T cells of mothers and their children.

Sample: blood. These receptor sequences come from a boy under 18 in good health.

This chain joins TRBV7-9 and TRBJ2-7; 7 bases agree with TRBD1. In germline, CDR1 is SEHNR, CDR2 FQNEAQ (reference sequence). This CDR3 contains 13 residues. V was pared by 9 bases and J by 3 bases, with 8 bases of the junction left unmatched. CDR3 DNA sequence: TGTGCCAGTCAGACAGGGTACGACTACGAGCAGTACTTC. It is translated as CASQTGYDYEQYF.

The chain links TRBV12-3 or TRBV12-4 to TRBJ2-7, with D possibly TRBD1 on 6 matching bases. The CDR3 consists of 12 residues. Trimming removed 3 bases from V and 6 bases from J, with 9 bases in between. The CDR3 sequence: CASSFPGVEQYF. CDR3 DNA sequence: TGTGCCAGCAGTTTCCCAGGGGTCGAGCAGTACTTC.

In DNA form, the CDR3 reads TGTGCCATTTTGCCGGGACAGGGTACTGAAGCTTTCTTT. Residues: CAILPGQGTEAFF. The chain recombines TRBV10-3 with TRBJ1-1; 9 bases align to TRBD1. After removal of 9 bases from V and 5 bases from J, the junction contained 7 bases not matched to a gene. Germline V gene lookup returns CDR1 ENHRY and CDR2 SYGVKD. The CDR3 extends over 13 amino acids.

The chain combines TRBV2 with TRBJ2-2, with 7 bases that match TRBD1. Losses at the gene ends were 6 bases for V and 6 bases for J; bases not matched to a gene: 7. The CDR3 sequence is 14 residues long. Germline V gene data show CDR1 as SNHLY and CDR2 as FYNNEI. The CDR3 loop reads CASRVEQGPGELFF. Here the CDR3 DNA reads TGTGCCAGCAGGGTAGAACAGGGGCCCGGGGAGCTGTTTTTT.

This clonotype was detected a few times. The chain combines TRBV29-1 with TRBJ1-3, with unresolved D. The CDR3 runs to 13 residues. Germline V gives CDR1 SQVTM, CDR2 ANQGSEA. V was cut by 0 bases and J by 4 bases, with 7 bases left in between. CDR3 coding DNA: TGCAGCGTTGAAGATCTAGAGGGAAACACCATATATTTT. Its protein product is CSVEDLEGNTIYF.

The chain links TRBV13 to TRBJ2-5; TRBD1 matches at 9 bases. The closer fit of TRBJ2-1 to the DNA end suggests the J call may be wrong. The CDR3 has 15 amino acids. The germline V gene encodes CDR1 PRHDT and CDR2 FYEKMQ (reference sequence). Here the CDR3 reads CASSPPNRGRREQFF. Written as DNA, the CDR3 is TGTGCCAGCAGCCCCCCCAACAGGGGGCGTAGGGAGCAGTTCTTC.

The rearrangement joins TRBV9 to TRBJ2-1; 9 bases agree with TRBD1. V trimming: 3 bases; J trimming: 2 bases; junction bases outside the gene matches: 6. Germline V gene lookup returns CDR1 SGDLS and CDR2 YYNGEE. This CDR3 has 16 amino acids. The CDR3 DNA reads TGTGCCAGCAGCGCTCGCCGGGACAGGGCCTACAATGAGCAGTTCTTC. As protein: CASSARRDRAYNEQFF.

This clonotype has just a few counts. This chain joins TRBV24-1 and TRBJ2-5; the match to TRBD2 covers 9 bases. Germline V gives CDR1 KGHDR, CDR2 SFDVKD. The CDR3 has 13 residues. Trimming removed 11 bases from V and 5 bases from J; junction bases left unmatched: 8. The CDR3 region has the DNA TGTGCCATCGGGACTAGCCATACGGAGACCCAGTACTTC. Residues: CAIGTSHTETQYF.

A single count supports this clonotype. V is TRBV12-3 or TRBV12-4 and J is TRBJ1-3; tentatively, D is TRBD1 (5 bases). The CDR3 contains 16 residues. V dropped 6 bases and J dropped 0 bases, with 15 bases sitting between them. DNA for the CDR3: TGTGCCAGCAGCGACCCGGGACGGAGCTCTGGAAACACCATATATTTT. It encodes CASSDPGRSSGNTIYF.

On this clonotype itself: At one end, the junction sequence differs from germline, possibly due to a read error. The chain is built from TRBV2 and TRBJ2-3; TRBD2 matches 9 bases. The germline V gene encodes CDR1 SNHLY and CDR2 FYNNEI. The CDR3 sequence is 16 residues long. The CDR3 DNA sequence: TGTGCCAGCAGTGAAGTTCTAGCGGGAAACACAGATACTCAGTATTTT. Its translation: CASSEVLAGNTDTQYF.

This clonotype was observed a few times. The gene calls are TRBV5-1 and TRBJ1-1; perhaps TRBD1 as D (5 bases). Germline V gives CDR1 SGHRS, CDR2 YFSETQ. V lost 4 bases, J lost 11 bases, and 18 bases lay in between. There are 13 residues in the CDR3. The CDR3 DNA reads TGCGCCAGCAGCCCCCAGGGACTCACCGGGGCTTTCTTT. It translates to CASSPQGLTGAFF.

This clonotype was picked up a small number of times. The genes are TRBV7-2 and TRBJ2-5, with TRBD1 matching 7 bases. Trimming removed 5 bases from V and 5 bases from J; junction bases left unmatched: 8. CDR3 length: 14 residues. The germline gives CDR1 SGHTA, CDR2 FQGNSA. Written as DNA, the CDR3 is TGTGCCAGCAGCGGACAGGCCGGGGTTGAGACCCAGTACTTC. Amino acids: CASSGQAGVETQYF.

The J gene is TRBJ2-4, the V gene TRBV12-3 or TRBV12-4, with D unresolved. The CDR3 has 17 amino acids. The V end was cut by 1 base, the J end by 0 bases, with 13 bases between. The CDR3 sequence is CASSLGSRHLAKNIQYF. CDR3 DNA: TGTGCCAGCAGTTTAGGGTCAAGACACCTAGCCAAAAACATTCAGTACTTC.

The gene calls are TRBV20-1 and TRBJ1-1, with TRBD1 identical over 7 bases. The CDR3 sequence is 13 residues long. V lost 0 bases to trimming and J lost 8 bases; unmatched junction nucleotides: 6. Germline CDR1 and CDR2: DFQATT and SNEGSKA (reference sequence). CDR3 region: CSARDGGTVEAFF. Written as DNA, the CDR3 is TGCAGTGCTAGAGATGGGGGGACAGTAGAAGCTTTCTTT.

CDR3 bases: TGTGCCAGCAGCTTAGAACTAGCGGGAGAAGAGACCCAGTACTTC. Protein product: CASSLELAGEETQYF. The chain links TRBV7-9 to TRBJ2-5; 11 bases are a match to TRBD2. The CDR3 consists of 15 residues. V gave up 1 base and J gave up 3 bases; unmatched junction bases: 1. Germline V gene lookup returns CDR1 SEHNR and CDR2 FQNEAQ (reference sequence).

The genes are TRBV7-2 and TRBJ1-2; TRBD1 agrees at 8 bases. The CDR3 has 19 amino acids. V lost 4 bases, J lost 2 bases, and 18 bases stayed unmatched. Germline V gene data show CDR1 as SGHTA and CDR2 as FQGNSA. CDR3 sequence: CASSSSRTTGTGKNYGYTF. In DNA, the CDR3 is TGTGCCAGCAGCTCCAGTAGGACGACCGGGACAGGAAAAAACTATGGCTACACCTTC.

This clonotype was counted only a few times. The V call is TRBV5-1, the J call TRBJ2-4, with D maybe TRBD2 (7 bases). V dropped 4 bases and J dropped 6 bases, with 20 bases sitting between them. Germline values: CDR1 SGHRS, CDR2 YFSETQ. The length of the CDR3 is 16 residues. CDR3 sequence reads: CASSKGLGGDSNIQYF. The CDR3 DNA is TGCGCCAGCAGCAAAGGACTAGGGGGGGACTCAAACATTCAGTACTTC.

This clonotype has a count of ten or more. This rearrangement joins TRBV2 to TRBJ2-5; 7 positions match TRBD1. Trimming cost V 4 bases and J 5 bases; bases outside gene matches: 4. Germline-derived CDR1 and CDR2 are SNHLY and FYNNEI. This CDR3 contains 13 residues. CDR3 DNA sequence: TGTGCCAGCAGTGCTGGGACAGCGGAGACCCAGTACTTC. This sequence encodes CASSAGTAETQYF.

This clonotype was picked up a small number of times. The rearrangement links TRBV7-2 to TRBJ2-7; no firm D call. V lost 3 bases and J lost 3, with 12 bases in between. CDR3 length: 14 residues. In germline, CDR1 is SGHTA, CDR2 FQGNSA. The CDR3 protein is CASSLSDLFYEQYF. DNA of the CDR3: TGTGCCAGCAGCTTGTCGGACCTTTTCTACGAGCAGTACTTC. The full variable domain, rest sourced from reference TRBV7-2 and TRBJ2-7, is GAGVSQSPSNKVTEKGKDVELRCDPISGHTALYWYRQSLGQGLEFLIYFQGNSAPDKSGLPSDRFSAERTGGSVSTLTIQRTQQEDSAVYLCASSLSDLFYEQYFGPGTRLTVT.

The chain carries TRBV18 and TRBJ2-7, with 8 bases identical to TRBD1. J was trimmed by 3 bases and V by 3 bases; bases with no gene match: 7. Germline lookup yields CDR1 KGHSH and CDR2 LQKENI. CDR3 length: 15 residues. CDR3 region: CASSPRQGLVYEQYF. CDR3 nucleotide sequence: TGTGCCAGCTCACCCCGACAGGGGCTCGTCTACGAGCAGTACTTC.

This clonotype was observed a few times. The CDR3 protein is CASSTPSSPHTQYF. CDR3 bases: TGTGCCAGCAGCACCCCTTCTAGTCCTCATACGCAGTATTTT. The gene calls are TRBV7-2 and TRBJ2-3; no firm D call. Looked up from germline, CDR1 is SGHTA and CDR2 is FQGNSA. Trimming took off 5 bases at V and 7 bases at J, with 16 bases between the two ends. This CDR3 spans 14 amino acids.